One sample yielded the 4 T cell receptor beta chains listed below, sequenced in a study of CD8+CD57+ T cells in acquired aplastic anemia. Genomic DNA, the template, was used for profiling of the TCR beta VDJ and CDR3. Using its own MiXCR run on the reads, TCRdb lists one record per CDR3 protein. This repertoire shows about 170,000 distinct CDR3 sequences, about 45% found once; its top ten account for roughly 1.1%. Sequenced patients had shown CD8+CD57+ cell expansion by flow cytometry. The sequenced sample was sorted CD4+, CD8+, or CD8+CD57+ T cells (not recorded which) from PBMCs. The receptor source for this set is a human donor with aplastic anemia.

For this clonotype: One end of the junction is discordant with germline, which a read error may explain. J is TRBJ2-5 and V is TRBV5-1, with 9 positions matching TRBD2. Per the germline V gene, CDR1 is SGHRS and CDR2 is YFSETQ. The CDR3 is made up of 18 amino acids. The CDR3 sequence is CASRFRGGGARSGETQYF. DNA of the CDR3: TGCGCCAGCCGCTTCCGAGGCGGGGGGGCCCGGTCGGGAGAGACCCAGTACTTC.

The chain recombines TRBV28 with TRBJ2-4; weak D call: TRBD1 (6 bases). Germline loops: CDR1 MDHEN, CDR2 SYDVKM. The V end lost 2 bases, the J end lost 7 bases, and 15 bases lay between the germline ends. The CDR3 is 15 amino acids. The CDR3 sequence is CASSLLDRIGNIQYF. The DNA of the CDR3 is TGTGCCAGCAGTTTACTGGACAGAATCGGGAACATTCAGTACTTC. Based on the CDR3 plus reference TRBV28 and TRBJ2-4, the full variable domain is DVKVTQSSRYLVKRTGEKVFLECVQDMDHENMFWYRQDPGLGLRLIYFSYDVKMKEKGDIPEGYSVSREKKERFSLILESASTNQTSMYLCASSLLDRIGNIQYFGAGTRLSVL.

This clonotype was found many times. The chain couples TRBV5-8 to TRBJ1-3; no clear D gene. Deletions cut 0 bases from V and 0 bases from J, with 7 bases between. In germline, CDR1 is SGHTS, CDR2 YDEGEE. CDR3 length equals 15 residues. CDR3 region: CASSLASTSGNTIYF. As DNA, the CDR3 is TGTGCCAGCAGCTTGGCCAGTACCTCTGGAAACACCATATATTTT.

The chain is built from TRBV3-1 and TRBJ1-1; weak D call: TRBD1 (5 bases). The CDR3 is 14 residues long. Germline assignment: CDR1 LGHDT and CDR2 YNNKEL (reference sequence). V lost 2 bases, J lost 3 bases, and 10 bases lay in between. The CDR3 sequence: CASSQQGGHTEAFF. CDR3 bases: TGTGCCAGCAGCCAACAGGGTGGGCACACTGAAGCTTTCTTT.